A single sample is the source of the 27 T cell receptor beta chains below, sequenced in a study of T-cell reconstitution after alpha-beta-depleted transplantation in children listed by TCRdb under 2016. Receptors were amplified or captured by PCR. The run used an Illumina HiSeq 2500. Molecular barcoding was employed in the preparation of TCR libraries, with unique molecular identifiers being used to normalize TCRbeta repertoire quantification. The public reads were run again by TCRdb, first through fastp at Q25 and then through MiXCR, and only productive beta chains were kept. CDR3 protein sequences are deduplicated, and each keeps its most common genes and DNA. The sample includes a few hundred thousand distinct CDR3 sequences, with roughly a tenth observed a single time. Clones ranked in the top ten supply 4.5% to 7% of the sample. The sample consisted of PBMCs from the stem cell graft donor, taken from the stem cell graft. The receptors derive from a human donor who donated a stem cell graft to a child with acute myeloid leukemia.

This clonotype turned up a few times. CDR3 DNA: TGCAGTGCCGGCCGGAGACAGACACTAGCCAAAAACATTCAGTACTTC. It codes for CSAGRRQTLAKNIQYF. The chain links TRBV20-1 to TRBJ2-4; perhaps TRBD1 as D (5 bases). The CDR3 is 16 residues long. Trimming shortened V by 6 bases and J by 0 bases, and 18 bases separated the two germline ends. The germline V gene has CDR1 DFQATT and CDR2 SNEGSKA (reference sequence).

The rearrangement joins TRBV29-1 to TRBJ2-3, with 12 bases identical to TRBD2. The CDR3 loop spans 15 amino acids. CDR1 is SQVTM and CDR2 is ANQGSEA in the germline V gene. The junction had 7 bases not matched to a gene; V was cut back by 3 bases and J by 6 bases. The CDR3 loop is CSVEPRLAGADTQYF. The CDR3 DNA sequence: TGCAGCGTTGAGCCCCGACTAGCGGGAGCCGATACGCAGTATTTT.

This chain connects TRBV6-5 to TRBJ1-5; weak D call: TRBD1 (5 bases). The V end lost 4 bases, the J end lost 0 bases, and 19 bases lay between the germline ends. This CDR3 is built from 18 residues. Germline V gene sequence: CDR1 MNHEY, CDR2 SVGAGI. The CDR3 coding sequence is TGTGCCAGCAGTTTTTCCCCGGCTCCGACAGCTAGCAATCAGCCCCAGCATTTT. Residues: CASSFSPAPTASNQPQHF.

The DNA of the CDR3 is TGTGCCAGCAGTTGGCAACTAGCGGGAGCCTACGAGCAGTACTTC. Its protein product is CASSWQLAGAYEQYF. The V and J genes are TRBV27 and TRBJ2-7, with 11 bases aligning to TRBD2. This CDR3 comprises 15 residues. The ends lost 4 bases at V and 2 bases at J; junction bases unmatched: 4. CDR1 is MNHEY, CDR2 SMNVEV, per germline (reference sequence).

This clonotype appeared a few times. The gene calls are TRBV29-1 and TRBJ1-2; D unclear. The germline V and J ends were trimmed by 4 bases and 4 bases, with 7 bases remaining between them. Germline-derived CDR1 and CDR2 are SQVTM and ANQGSEA. The CDR3 covers 11 residues. The CDR3 loop reads CSVASLYGYTF. The CDR3, as DNA: TGCAGCGTTGCCAGCCTCTATGGCTACACCTTC.

With regard to this clonotype: One junction end does not reproduce the germline sequence, and a read error may be involved. The chain uses TRBV12-3 or TRBV12-4 and TRBJ2-6, with D possibly TRBD1 on 5 matching bases. CDR3 length equals 17 residues. The CDR3 nucleotides read TGTGCCAGCAGTTTGGGTCTACGGAGCTCTGGGGCCAACGGCCTGACTTTC. As protein: CASSLGLRSSGANGLTF.

This clonotype was detected only a few times. The chain employs TRBV7-3 and TRBJ2-2; 10 positions match TRBD1. With V trimmed by 1 base and J by 6 bases, 5 bases remained unmatched. This CDR3 has 16 residues. Germline V gene lookup returns CDR1 SGHTA and CDR2 FQGTGA. The CDR3 sequence is CASSLMGQGISGELFF. CDR3 nucleotide sequence: TGTGCCAGCAGCTTAATGGGACAGGGGATCTCCGGGGAGCTGTTTTTT.

This chain connects TRBV5-1 to TRBJ2-1, with TRBD1 matching 7 bases. The CDR3 totals 16 residues. Germline lookup yields CDR1 SGHRS and CDR2 YFSETQ. V gave up 4 bases and J gave up 4 bases; unmatched junction bases: 11. CDR3: CASSRGGENLYNEQFF. As DNA, the CDR3 is TGCGCCAGCAGCCGAGGGGGCGAGAACTTATACAATGAGCAGTTCTTC.

There are many counts of this clonotype. This chain's CDR3 is CASSRRQGSGQPQHF. The CDR3 bases are TGTGCCAGCAGCCGCCGACAGGGCTCAGGCCAGCCCCAGCATTTT. V usage is TRBV27 and J usage is TRBJ1-5; the match to TRBD1 covers 7 bases. Germline CDR1 MNHEY, CDR2 SMNVEV (reference sequence). CDR3 length equals 15 residues. The junction had 12 bases not matched to a gene; V was cut back by 6 bases and J by 7 bases.

This clonotype has a handful of counts. This rearrangement joins TRBV29-1 to TRBJ2-1; D unclear. The CDR3 is 16 amino acids. Germline-derived CDR1 and CDR2 are SQVTM and ANQGSEA. The V end was cut by 4 bases, the J end by 4 bases, with 20 bases between. The CDR3 bases are TGCAGCGTTGTAAGATGGTCCAGTAACAATTACAATGAGCAGTTCTTC. Its protein is CSVVRWSSNNYNEQFF.

This clonotype was detected a few times. The chain joins TRBV5-5 to TRBJ2-2, with D tentatively TRBD2 (6 bases). Germline V gives CDR1 SGHKS, CDR2 YYEKEE (reference sequence). This CDR3 spans 14 amino acids. The V gene lost 6 bases and the J gene lost 7 bases, with 16 bases spanning the gap. The CDR3 here is CASINSPGVGELFF. CDR3 DNA: TGTGCCAGCATTAATTCGCCGGGAGTCGGGGAGCTGTTTTTT.

This clonotype has just a few counts. This rearrangement joins TRBV5-5 to TRBJ1-4, with D maybe TRBD1 (6 bases). This CDR3 has 15 amino acids. V was cut by 5 bases and J by 0 bases, with 11 bases left in between. Germline lookup yields CDR1 SGHKS and CDR2 YYEKEE (reference sequence). CDR3 sequence reads: CASSSGTPTNEKLFF. The CDR3 DNA is TGTGCCAGCAGTTCGGGGACACCAACTAATGAAAAACTGTTTTTT.

This clonotype was seen at least ten times. The rearrangement links TRBV12-3 or TRBV12-4 to TRBJ2-2; maybe TRBD2 (6 bases). V lost 6 bases to trimming and J lost 5 bases, with 16 bases between them. The CDR3 loop spans 15 amino acids. CDR3 nucleotide sequence: TGTGCCAGCAGCGCCGGGACTCTTACTACCGGGGAGCTGTTTTTT. Protein: CASSAGTLTTGELFF.

This clonotype showed up many times. The genes are TRBV12-3 or TRBV12-4 and TRBJ2-2; TRBD1 matches at 12 bases. CDR3 size: 16 residues. Unmatched junction bases numbered 8, after V lost 3 bases and J lost 9 bases. In nucleotides, the CDR3 is TGTGCCAGCAGTTTCGGGACAGGGGGCGCCCCGAGGGAGCTGTTTTTT. It codes for CASSFGTGGAPRELFF.

This clonotype was seen only a few times. The DNA is omitted, as the CDR3 cannot be located on it reliably, and the CDR3 follows TCRdb's listing. The chain carries TRBV21-1 and TRBJ2-7; TRBD2 is the table's D call and was not checked against the DNA. TRBV21-1 counts as a pseudogene. Counting both end residues, the CDR3 totals 15 amino acids. The chain's CDR3 is CASSKVASGAYEQYF.

This clonotype was seen a few times. The J gene is TRBJ2-7, the V gene TRBV4-3; D is ambiguous. CDR3 length: 15 residues. V was trimmed by 3 bases and J by 0 bases, leaving 12 bases between them. The germline V gene has CDR1 LGHNA and CDR2 YSLEER. CDR3 coding DNA: TGCGCCAGCAGCCAGGAGCAGGCCGCCTCCTACGAGCAGTACTTC. This encodes CASSQEQAASYEQYF.

This clonotype was recorded a few times. The chain recombines TRBV20-1 with TRBJ1-2; 7 bases align to TRBD1. This CDR3 region has 14 residues. The V and J ends lost 6 bases and 0 bases, in that order; junction bases with no gene match: 7. Germline loops: CDR1 DFQATT, CDR2 SNEGSKA (reference sequence). Here the CDR3 DNA reads TGCAGTGCCGCGGACAGGAATTCTAACTATGGCTACACCTTC. Translation: CSAADRNSNYGYTF.

The chain couples TRBV4-3 to TRBJ1-2; D is possibly TRBD1 (5 bases). Trimming took 0 bases from V and 1 from J, leaving 12 bases between them. The CDR3 is 16 amino acids. CDR1 and CDR2 (germline): LGHNA, YSLEER. CDR3 sequence: CASSQDRGWDNYGYTF. CDR3 coding DNA: TGCGCCAGCAGCCAAGATAGGGGCTGGGATAACTATGGCTACACCTTC.

This clonotype was detected only a few times. This chain joins TRBV3-1 and TRBJ1-2; 12 bases match TRBD1. The CDR3 consists of 18 residues. Germline CDR1 reads LGHDT; CDR2 reads YNNKEL (reference sequence). J was trimmed by 2 bases and V by 3 bases; bases with no gene match: 10. The CDR3 coding sequence is TGTGCCAGCAGCCAGCAAGGGGACAGGGGGCTCGGGAACTATGGCTACACCTTC. It encodes CASSQQGDRGLGNYGYTF.

The rearrangement uses TRBV5-4 and TRBJ2-1, with 9 bases that match TRBD1. The V gene end was trimmed by 5 bases and the J gene end by 8 bases; junction bases not matched to a gene: 14. Germline values: CDR1 SGHNT, CDR2 YYREEE (reference sequence). This CDR3 region has 16 residues. The CDR3 DNA reads as TGTGCCAGCAGAAGCGGCCCGGGACAGGGTACTTATGAGCAGTTCTTC. Translation: CASRSGPGQGTYEQFF.

The chain carries TRBV4-1 and TRBJ1-6; tentative D call: TRBD1 (6 bases). The V gene's germline CDR1 is MGHRA and CDR2 YSYEKL. This CDR3 has 17 residues. V lost 1 base and J lost 7, with 17 bases in between. The chain's CDR3 is CASSQGFSTGQNSPLHF. Here the CDR3 DNA reads TGCGCCAGCAGCCAAGGCTTTTCGACTGGACAGAATTCACCCCTCCACTTT.

This clonotype has only a few counts. The rearrangement uses TRBV29-1 and TRBJ2-7, with D possibly matching TRBD1 (5 bases). The V gene's germline CDR1 is SQVTM and CDR2 ANQGSEA. This CDR3 comprises 13 residues. V was shortened by 7 bases and J by 3 bases, with 16 bases between the two germline ends. The CDR3 reads CSAKPFQGYEQYF. Written as DNA, the CDR3 is TGCAGCGCCAAACCATTTCAGGGCTACGAGCAGTACTTC.

The chain joins TRBV3-1 to TRBJ2-7; 7 bases are shared with TRBD1. V lost 1 base and J lost 1; bases outside the gene matches: 4. This CDR3 comprises 15 residues. Germline V lookup: CDR1 LGHDT, CDR2 YNNKEL (reference sequence). CDR3 sequence: CASSQGKQGSYEQYF. The CDR3 bases are TGTGCCAGCAGCCAAGGAAAACAGGGGTCCTACGAGCAGTACTTC.

This clonotype was seen repeatedly, ten times or more. This chain connects TRBV19 to TRBJ1-5; 11 bases are shared with TRBD1. Trimming cost V 6 bases and J 4 bases; bases outside gene matches: 5. CDR3 length: 15 residues. From germline, CDR1 is LNHDA and CDR2 SQIVND (reference sequence). The CDR3 sequence: CASRMDRGLNQPQHF. The CDR3 DNA follows: TGTGCCAGTAGAATGGACAGGGGGCTTAATCAGCCCCAGCATTTT.

The V gene is TRBV29-1, the J gene TRBJ2-1, with 9 positions matching TRBD2. This CDR3 has 14 residues. V was pared by 3 bases and J by 4 bases, with 4 bases of the junction left unmatched. CDR1 and CDR2 (germline): SQVTM, ANQGSEA. The CDR3 DNA follows: TGCAGCGTTGAGGGCGGGAGGGCTTACAATGAGCAGTTCTTC. This translates into CSVEGGRAYNEQFF.

Ten or more counts support this clonotype. This chain uses TRBV25-1 with TRBJ1-3; D gene ambiguous. With 1 base removed from V and 0 bases from J, the gap between germline ends came to 7 bases. CDR3 length: 15 residues. Germline lookup yields CDR1 MGHDK and CDR2 SYGVNS. CDR3 bases: TGTGCCAGCAGTGAATCCCGGAGCTCTGGAAACACCATATATTTT. Protein: CASSESRSSGNTIYF.

J is TRBJ2-5 and V is TRBV5-6; D is unclear. The germline V gene has CDR1 SGHDT and CDR2 YYEEEE. V dropped 0 bases and J dropped 4 bases, with 10 bases sitting between them. The CDR3 is 14 residues long. CDR3 residues: CASSLDARLETQYF. In DNA form, the CDR3 reads TGTGCCAGCAGCTTGGATGCTAGATTAGAGACCCAGTACTTC. Variable domain in full (rest from reference TRBV5-6 and TRBJ2-5): DAGVTQSPTHLIKTRGQQVTLRCSPKSGHDTVSWYQQALGQGPQFIFQYYEEEERQRGNFPDRFSGHQFPNYSSELNVNALLLGDSALYLCASSLDARLETQYFGPGTRLLVL.